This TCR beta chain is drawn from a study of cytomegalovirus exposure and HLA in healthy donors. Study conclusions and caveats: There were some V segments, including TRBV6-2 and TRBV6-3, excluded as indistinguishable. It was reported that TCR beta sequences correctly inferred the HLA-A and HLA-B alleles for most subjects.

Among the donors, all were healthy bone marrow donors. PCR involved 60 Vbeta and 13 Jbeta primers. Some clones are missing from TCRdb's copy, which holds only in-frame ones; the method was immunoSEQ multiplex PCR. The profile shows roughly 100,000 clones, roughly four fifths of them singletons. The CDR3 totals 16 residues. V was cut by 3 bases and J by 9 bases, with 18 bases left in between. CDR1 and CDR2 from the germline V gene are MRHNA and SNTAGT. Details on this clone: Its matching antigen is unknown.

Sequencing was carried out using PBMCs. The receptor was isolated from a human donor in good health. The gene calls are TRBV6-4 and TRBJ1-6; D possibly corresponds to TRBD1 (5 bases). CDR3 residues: CASSEGSGGAISPLHF. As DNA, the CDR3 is TGTGCCAGCAGTGAGGGGTCTGGAGGGGCGATTTCACCCCTCCACTTT.